The subject of this entry is one TCR beta chain. Its binding antigen is unknown. No base qualities exist here, and no much larger clone lies one base off it. The protocol used for the library was the immunoSEQ multiplex PCR assay. TCRdb's version of the immuneACCESS table is confined to in-frame rearrangements and falls short of the full clone set. An unresolved V gene accounts for under half of the shortfall where checked; the remainder is of unknown origin. In all, the sample holds nearly 80,000 clones, and approximately 93% of those were seen once. Jointly, the top ten make up about 0.37% of the sample. Trimming at the junction amounts to 5 bases on V and 7 bases on J, and the germline ends lie 11 bases apart. CDR1 and CDR2 are drawn from the germline V gene: MDHEN, SYDVKM. Its CDR3 holds 12 amino acids, cysteine through phenylalanine. Only the CDR3 part of the read is kept: 36 bases, read in frame from the first base.

The data are from a study of technical replicates of blood from several donors (dated by TCRdb to 2015 to 2018). This chain is built from TRBV28 and TRBJ1-2; no D gene can be assigned with confidence. The material sequenced was T cells isolated from PBMCs. The sequence derives from a human donor in good health. The CDR3 region reads CASSLTGGGYTF. The DNA reads as follows: TGTGCCAGCAGTCTGACTGGTGGTGGCTACACCTTC.